This TCR beta chain came from a study of metastatic and nonmetastatic thyroid tumors. Comments on this clone: A read error may explain this, as a much larger clone is one base away.

Nobody among the patients had been given any treatment before thyroid surgery. TCRdb re-analyzed the PCR reads through MiXCR. In the table there are some 86,000 clones, around 12% of which are singletons. Sequencing used tumor tissue. The sequence derives from a female donor with papillary thyroid cancer or a benign thyroid nodule (not recorded which). Some clones in this sample may be carry-over from other donors' samples.

The CDR3 sequence: CARSAPGAVLTDTQYF. DNA for the CDR3: TGTGCCAGAAGTGCCCCGGGGGCGGTGCTCACAGATACGCAGTATTTT. The V and J genes are TRBV2 and TRBJ2-3, with D tentatively TRBD1 or TRBD2 (6 bases each). The CDR3 has 16 residues. Germline V gene lookup returns CDR1 SNHLY and CDR2 FYNNEI.